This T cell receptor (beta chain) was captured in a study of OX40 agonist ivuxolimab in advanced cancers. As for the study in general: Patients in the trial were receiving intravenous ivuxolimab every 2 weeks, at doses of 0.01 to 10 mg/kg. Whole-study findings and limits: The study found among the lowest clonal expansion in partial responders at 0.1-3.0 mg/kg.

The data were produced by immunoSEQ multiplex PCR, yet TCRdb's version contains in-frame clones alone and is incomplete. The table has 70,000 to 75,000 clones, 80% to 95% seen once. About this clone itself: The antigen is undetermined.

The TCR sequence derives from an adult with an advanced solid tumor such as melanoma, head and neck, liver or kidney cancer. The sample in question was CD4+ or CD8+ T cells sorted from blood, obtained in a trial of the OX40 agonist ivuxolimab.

CDR3 sequence reads: CASSPRQAYEQYF. As DNA, the CDR3 is TGTGCCAGCAGTCCACGACAAGCCTACGAGCAGTACTTC. The chain is built from TRBV2 and TRBJ2-5, with D unclear. The J call may be mistaken, given a closer DNA end match to TRBJ2-7. The CDR3 length is 13 residues. Per germline, CDR1 SNHLY and CDR2 FYNNEI.